Shown below are 18 T cell receptor beta chains from a single sample sequenced in a study of monozygotic twins with cystic fibrosis. TCRdb's table, derived via immunoSEQ multiplex PCR, lists solely in-frame clones and lacks some. The table lists about 9,200 clones, just over 99% of them singletons. The specimen was blood. Receptor source: a man aged 18 to 30 with cystic fibrosis.

The CDR3 is CASSPQGAGYEQYF. The CDR3 DNA follows: TGTGCCAGCAGTCCTCAGGGGGCGGGTTACGAGCAGTACTTC. This chain uses TRBV6-5 with TRBJ2-7; 8 nucleotides match TRBD1. CDR3 length equals 14 residues. V dropped 5 bases and J dropped 4; count of bases not matched to a gene: 7. The germline CDR1 and CDR2 sequences are MNHEY and SVGAGI.

The rearrangement joins TRBV6-1 to TRBJ2-7; D is uncertain. CDR3 size: 14 residues. The germline V gene has CDR1 MNHNS and CDR2 SASEGT. The V end was cut by 6 bases, the J end by 4 bases, with 16 bases between. CDR3 in amino acids: CASSLGSWKYEQYF. The CDR3 bases are TGTGCCAGCAGCCTAGGGTCCTGGAAGTACGAGCAGTACTTC.

V usage is TRBV5-8 and J usage is TRBJ2-2; either TRBD1 or TRBD2 may fit D (6 bases each). The V end lost 0 bases, the J end lost 1 base, and 10 bases lay between the germline ends. The CDR3 length is 16 residues. CDR1 and CDR2 (germline): SGHTS, YDEGEE. CDR3 bases: TGTGCCAGCAGCTTGGTTGGGGGGCGGAACACCGGGGAGCTGTTTTTT. Its protein is CASSLVGGRNTGELFF. Variable domain in full (rest from reference TRBV5-8 and TRBJ2-2): EAGVTQSPTHLIKTRGQQATLRCSPISGHTSVYWYQQALGLGLQFLLWYDEGEERNRGNFPPRFSGRQFPNYSSELNVNALELEDSALYLCASSLVGGRNTGELFFGEGSRLTVL.

This clone has only one observation. V usage is TRBV4-2 and J usage is TRBJ2-5, with TRBD2 as a possible D gene (5 bases). This CDR3 region has 18 residues. Germline V lookup: CDR1 LGHNA, CDR2 YNFKEQ. V was clipped by 0 bases and J by 0 bases, with 17 bases between them. The CDR3, as DNA: TGTGCCAGCAGCCAAGATGACGGGGTCCTCTCGTACCAAGAGACCCAGTACTTC. Protein: CASSQDDGVLSYQETQYF.

This chain connects TRBV2 to TRBJ1-2, with D possibly being TRBD1 (5 bases). The CDR3 length is 15 residues. Germline V CDR1 and CDR2: SNHLY, FYNNEI. Trimming cost V 4 bases and J 0 bases, with 12 bases left between them. In nucleotides, the CDR3 is TGTGCCAGCAGTGGGAGAGGGACGGCTAACTATGGCTACACCTTC. Its protein is CASSGRGTANYGYTF. The whole variable domain, remainder taken from reference TRBV2 and TRBJ1-2, is EPEVTQTPSHQVTQMGQEVILRCVPISNHLYFYWYRQILGQKVEFLVSFYNNEISEKSEIFDDQFSVERPDGSNFTLKIRSTKLEDSAMYFCASSGRGTANYGYTFGSGTRLTVV.

This sequence joins TRBV28 and TRBJ1-1; no clear D gene. From germline, CDR1 is MDHEN and CDR2 SYDVKM. Trimming removed 10 bases from V and 0 bases from J, with 18 bases in between. The CDR3 loop spans 15 amino acids. The CDR3 DNA follows: TGTGCCACCTCAACCATCGGGCAGGTGAACACTGAAGCTTTCTTT. This translates into CATSTIGQVNTEAFF.

The J gene is TRBJ2-7, the V gene TRBV15, with 7 bases matching TRBD1. Trimming at V came to 0 bases and at J to 8 bases, leaving 4 bases not matched to a gene. CDR3 length equals 13 residues. Germline CDR1 is LNHNV and CDR2 is YYDKDF (reference sequence). CDR3 coding DNA: TGTGCCACCAGCAGAGATCTGGGACAGAAGCAGTACTTC. Its protein product is CATSRDLGQKQYF.

This clone showed up just once. J is TRBJ2-1 and V is TRBV30, with D possibly TRBD2 on 5 matching bases. Trimming pared 3 bases from V and 13 bases from J, leaving 16 bases between. Germline values: CDR1 GTSNPN, CDR2 SVGIG (reference sequence). The CDR3 loop spans 12 amino acids. CDR3 loop: CAWSTSEADQFF. CDR3 bases: TGTGCCTGGAGCACTTCCGAAGCGGATCAGTTCTTC.

The chain uses TRBV19 and TRBJ1-5; 9 bases match TRBD1. Germline V gene data show CDR1 as LNHDA and CDR2 as SQIVND (reference sequence). Germline trimming cut 9 bases from V and 0 bases from J; bases unmatched to any gene: 12. This CDR3 is 17 amino acids long. The CDR3 DNA sequence: TGTGCCAGCCACACCCGGGACAGGGATTATAGCAATCAGCCCCAGCATTTT. Its protein is CASHTRDRDYSNQPQHF. The variable domain in full, completed from reference TRBV19 and TRBJ1-5, reads DGGITQSPKYLFRKEGQNVTLSCEQNLNHDAMYWYRQDPGQGLRLIYYSQIVNDFQKGDIAEGYSVSREKKESFPLTVTSAQKNPTAFYLCASHTRDRDYSNQPQHFGDGTRLSIL.

The V and J genes are TRBV30 and TRBJ2-1; D is uncertain. This CDR3 is 14 amino acids long. Germline CDR1 GTSNPN, CDR2 SVGIG (reference sequence). Trimming cost V 0 bases and J 9 bases, with 15 bases left between them. The CDR3: CAWSVVLDGSEQFF. The CDR3 region has the DNA TGTGCCTGGAGTGTGGTGCTAGACGGCAGTGAGCAGTTCTTC.

This chain uses TRBV9 with TRBJ2-3, with D perhaps being TRBD1 or TRBD2 (5 bases each). This CDR3 is 15 amino acids long. Trimming cost V 2 bases and J 1 base, with 11 bases left between them. Germline CDR1 SGDLS, CDR2 YYNGEE. The CDR3 loop is CASSVRDERTDTQYF. For the CDR3, the DNA is TGTGCCAGCAGCGTCCGGGACGAACGCACAGATACGCAGTATTTT.

The V call is TRBV30, the J call TRBJ2-5; a weak D match, TRBD1 (5 bases). The V gene's germline CDR1 is GTSNPN and CDR2 SVGIG (reference sequence). This CDR3 is 13 amino acids long. V lost 4 bases, J lost 6 bases, and 15 bases lay in between. In DNA form, the CDR3 reads TGTGCCTGGACCTCCCCAGGGATGAAGACCCAGTACTTC. This gives the protein CAWTSPGMKTQYF.

The V call is TRBV11-1, the J call TRBJ2-3; TRBD2 might be the D (6 bases). This CDR3 is 13 amino acids long. CDR1 and CDR2 (germline): SGHAT, FQDESV (reference sequence). V was pared by 2 bases and J by 11 bases, with 14 bases between. The CDR3 bases are TGTGCCAGCAGCTTAATTCTCGGGACTGAGCAGTATTTT. Amino acids: CASSLILGTEQYF.

The genes are TRBV7-2 and TRBJ2-7; D possibly corresponds to TRBD1 (6 bases). The CDR3 has 14 amino acids. V shed 5 bases and J shed 3 bases, with 14 bases lying between them. Germline CDR1 SGHTA, CDR2 FQGNSA. The CDR3 is CASSRTGTNYEQYF. DNA for the CDR3: TGTGCCAGCAGCCGAACCGGGACAAACTACGAGCAGTACTTC.

The rearrangement uses TRBV4-1 and TRBJ2-7; D assignment may be TRBD1 or TRBD2 (5 bases each). Germline-derived CDR1 and CDR2 are MGHRA and YSYEKL. This CDR3 comprises 15 residues. The V gene lost 4 bases and the J gene lost 7 bases, with 20 bases spanning the gap. CDR3 region: CASSRADTSFYEQYF. DNA of the CDR3: TGCGCCAGCAGCCGAGCGGACACCTCGTTCTATGAGCAGTACTTC.

The chain joins TRBV28 to TRBJ2-3, with 13 bases matching TRBD2. The V gene end was trimmed by 6 bases and the J gene end by 0 bases; junction bases not matched to a gene: 9. The CDR3 loop spans 18 amino acids. CDR1 is MDHEN and CDR2 is SYDVKM in the germline V gene. The CDR3, as DNA: TGTGCCAGCAGCTGGGGACTAGCGGGGCTGGGGAGCACAGATACGCAGTATTTT. This codes for CASSWGLAGLGSTDTQYF.

The genes are TRBV11-3 and TRBJ2-3, with D perhaps matching TRBD1 (6 bases). Trimming left V 6 bases short and J 0 bases short, with 10 bases between. The CDR3 loop spans 14 amino acids. Germline loops: CDR1 SGHNT, CDR2 YENEEA. CDR3 amino acids: CASSPQGSTDTQYF. CDR3 DNA: TGTGCCAGCAGTCCCCAGGGGAGCACAGATACGCAGTATTTT.

The CDR3 sequence is CASSLIGTGNEKLFF. The CDR3 region has the DNA TGTGCCAGCAGCTTGATCGGGACAGGGAACGAAAAACTGTTTTTT. The chain employs TRBV5-4 and TRBJ1-4, with 9 bases identical to TRBD1. The CDR3 is 15 amino acids. Trimming took 1 base from V and 8 from J; bases not matched to a gene: 6. The germline gives CDR1 SGHNT, CDR2 YYREEE (reference sequence). The entire variable domain, with the rest obtained from reference TRBV5-4 and TRBJ1-4, is as follows: ETGVTQSPTHLIKTRGQQVTLRCSSQSGHNTVSWYQQALGQGPQFIFQYYREEENGRGNFPPRFSGLQFPNYSSELNVNALELDDSALYLCASSLIGTGNEKLFFGSGTQLSVL.